In its sample, the clone carrying this T cell receptor (beta chain) was seen many times. What it binds is not known. The library targeted TCRbeta and was prepared with unique molecular identifiers. Using its own MiXCR run on the PCR reads, TCRdb lists one record per CDR3 protein. The data contain 440,000 or so distinct CDR3 sequences, roughly 43% of them singletons. From germline, CDR1 is SGHRS and CDR2 YFSETQ. Trimming stripped 4 bases from V and 2 bases from J, with 5 bases between. The CDR3 runs to 12 residues. These data come from a study of T-cell reconstitution after alpha-beta-depleted transplantation in children. Study observations and caveats: T-cell counts and diversity at one year post-transplant came mainly from newly produced T cells. Recipient T cells and thymic progenitors that survived were the source of the high TCRbeta diversity seen at day 60 in some patients. Several hundred expanded graft clones reportedly gave rise to the alpha-beta T cells present about two months after transplant.

The chain joins TRBV5-1 to TRBJ2-3; unclear D gene. Sequencing used PBMCs, obtained before TCRalphabeta/CD19-depleted stem cell transplant. The receptor comes from a girl aged 2 to 9 with aplastic anemia, due to receive a stem cell transplant. The CDR3 DNA reads as TGCGCCAGCAGCACGGACACAGATACGCAGTATTTT. Its protein is CASSTDTDTQYF. Based on the CDR3 plus reference TRBV5-1 and TRBJ2-3, the full variable domain is KAGVTQTPRYLIKTRGQQVTLSCSPISGHRSVSWYQQTPGQGLQFLFEYFSETQRNKGNFPGRFSGRQFSNSRSEMNVSTLELGDSALYLCASSTDTDTQYFGPGTRLTVL.